Below, 23 T cell receptor beta chains from the same sample are listed, as sequenced in a study of T cells after yellow fever vaccination. Each CDR3 protein is one row after TCRdb ran MiXCR on the 5' RACE reads. This table has some 120,000 distinct CDR3 sequences, 6.5% to 9% appearing once. The sample consisted of CD8+ T cells sorted from PBMCs, taken 45 days after the yellow fever booster vaccination. The receptors derive from a man between 25 and 39 years old who received the YFV17D yellow fever vaccine.

J is TRBJ2-1 and V is TRBV12-3 or TRBV12-4; D unresolved. The V gene lost 3 bases and the J gene lost 3 bases, with 6 bases spanning the gap. CDR3 length equals 13 residues. CDR3 bases: TGTGCCAGCAGTTTGGACCTCTACAATGAGCAGTTCTTC. This sequence encodes CASSLDLYNEQFF.

The sample holds many counts of this clonotype. V and J are TRBV20-1 and TRBJ1-1; D gene unclear. The CDR3 is 14 amino acids. Germline V gene data show CDR1 as DFQATT and CDR2 as SNEGSKA (reference sequence). With 0 bases removed from V and 2 bases from J, the gap between germline ends came to 10 bases. CDR3 nucleotide sequence: TGCAGTGCTAGAGATTGGTCGGAAAACACTGAAGCTTTCTTT. Amino acids: CSARDWSENTEAFF.

At least ten counts were recorded for this clonotype. CDR3 amino acids: CASSFSAGEVEQYF. CDR3 DNA: TGTGCCAGCAGCTTCTCAGCGGGAGAAGTCGAGCAGTACTTC. The V and J genes are TRBV13 and TRBJ2-7; 8 bases match TRBD2. CDR1 is PRHDT, CDR2 FYEKMQ, per germline (reference sequence). Germline trimming cut 3 bases from V and 6 bases from J; bases unmatched to any gene: 7. CDR3 size: 14 residues.

This clonotype showed up just a few times. The rearrangement uses TRBV20-1 and TRBJ2-5; D remains unclear. Trimming took 1 base from V and 2 from J, leaving 11 bases between them. The V gene's germline CDR1 is DFQATT and CDR2 SNEGSKA (reference sequence). The CDR3 loop spans 14 amino acids. The CDR3 is CSARVPGAQETQYF. CDR3 nucleotide sequence: TGCAGTGCTAGAGTACCTGGAGCACAAGAGACCCAGTACTTC.

This clonotype occurred a few times. The chain employs TRBV20-1 and TRBJ1-2, with 9 bases that match TRBD1. Germline V gene data show CDR1 as DFQATT and CDR2 as SNEGSKA (reference sequence). CDR3 size: 13 residues. Trimming took 2 bases from V and 6 from J; bases not matched to a gene: 4. CDR3 protein: CSARRGDRDGYTF. Here the CDR3 DNA reads TGCAGTGCTAGACGCGGGGACAGGGATGGCTACACCTTC.

A remark on this clonotype: A much larger clonotype is one base distant, so this may be a read error. The rearrangement links TRBV9 to TRBJ2-1, with D maybe TRBD2 (5 bases). V was clipped by 0 bases and J by 8 bases, with 12 bases between them. CDR1 is SGDLS and CDR2 is YYNGEE in the germline V gene. This CDR3 is built from 14 residues. The CDR3 sequence is CASSVVGGRDEQFF. DNA of the CDR3: TGTGCCAGCAGCGTAGTTGGCGGGCGCGATGAGCAGTTCTTC.

The rearrangement uses TRBV5-4 and TRBJ1-4, with unresolved D. Deletions cut 4 bases from V and 5 bases from J, with 18 bases between. The CDR3 is 16 amino acids. CDR1 and CDR2 from the germline V gene are SGHNT and YYREEE (reference sequence). The CDR3 bases are TGTGCCAGCAGCCCGGGAGGATCGACTGGAAATGAAAAACTGTTTTTT. This translates into CASSPGGSTGNEKLFF.

In this sample, this clonotype turned up many times. The gene calls are TRBV25-1 and TRBJ2-7; tentatively, D is TRBD1 or TRBD2 (5 bases each). The V gene lost 3 bases and the J gene lost 2 bases, with 11 bases spanning the gap. This CDR3 has 14 amino acids. CDR1 and CDR2 (germline): MGHDK, SYGVNS. The CDR3 sequence: CASSDRDGAYEQYF. CDR3 sequence (DNA): TGTGCCAGCAGTGATCGGGACGGAGCCTACGAGCAGTACTTC.

This clonotype showed up many times. The chain employs TRBV12-3 or TRBV12-4 and TRBJ2-3; D remains ambiguous. V dropped 4 bases and J dropped 2 bases, with 7 bases sitting between them. The CDR3 consists of 13 residues. The CDR3 DNA sequence: TGTGCCAGCAGTTATGCGGCCACAGATACGCAGTATTTT. It specifies CASSYAATDTQYF.

The chain has TRBV6-5 and TRBJ2-7, with a weak D call TRBD2 (7 bases). Germline V gene sequence: CDR1 MNHEY, CDR2 SVGAGI. Between the trimmed V and J ends, which lost 8 bases and 0 bases, there was a span of 14 bases. CDR3 length equals 14 residues. The CDR3 is CASGGGQNSYEQYF. CDR3 sequence (DNA): TGTGCCAGCGGGGGGGGGCAGAACTCCTACGAGCAGTACTTC.

In this sample, this clonotype turned up many times. The chain recombines TRBV20-1 with TRBJ2-7; 14 nucleotides line up with TRBD2. The V gene end was trimmed by 7 bases and the J gene end by 3 bases; junction bases not matched to a gene: 8. The CDR3 has 15 amino acids. The germline V gene encodes CDR1 DFQATT and CDR2 SNEGSKA (reference sequence). In nucleotides, the CDR3 is TGCAGTGTTCGACTAGCGGGAGGGTTTTACTACGAGCAGTACTTC. It specifies CSVRLAGGFYYEQYF.

This clonotype occurred many times. The V gene is TRBV12-3 or TRBV12-4, the J gene TRBJ2-7; 9 bases align to TRBD2. The CDR3 totals 15 residues. The J segment lost 2 bases and the V segment lost 5 bases, leaving 7 bases of the junction unmatched. DNA for the CDR3: TGTGCCAGCAGTCCCGGGACTAGCTTTCCCTACGAGCAGTACTTC. Translation gives CASSPGTSFPYEQYF.

This clonotype has at least ten counts. The chain links TRBV25-1 to TRBJ2-2; possible D gene TRBD2, 5 bases. CDR1 and CDR2 (germline): MGHDK, SYGVNS. Trimming took 4 bases from V and 7 from J, leaving 10 bases between them. The CDR3 runs 13 residues. CDR3 in amino acids: CASSVYGDGELFF. The CDR3 DNA reads as TGTGCCAGCAGTGTGTACGGGGACGGGGAGCTGTTTTTT.

This chain joins TRBV4-2 and TRBJ2-7; tentative D call: TRBD1 (5 bases). Germline lookup yields CDR1 LGHNA and CDR2 YNFKEQ. V was cut by 8 bases and J by 2 bases, with 13 bases left in between. The CDR3 consists of 13 residues. The CDR3 DNA sequence: TGTGCCAGCGGCGCAGGGATCCCCTACGAGCAGTACTTC. This gives the protein CASGAGIPYEQYF.

This clonotype was found many times. The chain uses TRBV20-1 and TRBJ2-7; 10 nucleotides align to TRBD1. The ends lost 3 bases at V and 6 bases at J; junction bases unmatched: 8. There are 14 residues in the CDR3. The germline CDR1 and CDR2 sequences are DFQATT and SNEGSKA (reference sequence). DNA of the CDR3: TGCAGTGCTAGGCCGGGACAGGGGTCCCCCGAGCAGTACTTC. It specifies CSARPGQGSPEQYF.

There are many counts of this clonotype. This chain uses TRBV7-7 with TRBJ2-1; the D gene is possibly TRBD2 (5 bases). Germline V gives CDR1 SSHAT, CDR2 FNYEAQ (reference sequence). The CDR3 is 13 amino acids. The V end lost 2 bases, the J end lost 8 bases, and 10 bases lay between the germline ends. For the CDR3, the DNA is TGTGCCAGCAGCTTATCAGCCGGGGATGAGCAGTTCTTC. Its protein is CASSLSAGDEQFF.

This chain connects TRBV29-1 to TRBJ2-1; 11 bases agree with TRBD2. J gave up 9 bases and V 7 bases, and 17 bases lay outside the gene matches. Germline assignment: CDR1 SQVTM and CDR2 ANQGSEA. The CDR3 covers 16 residues. CDR3 in DNA: TGCAGCGCCCAGACCCCATCTAGCGGGAGGCGGAGTGAGCAGTTCTTC. This translates into CSAQTPSSGRRSEQFF.

In this sample, this clonotype turned up a few times. The J gene is TRBJ1-1, the V gene TRBV6-1, with D tentatively TRBD1 (6 bases). The CDR3 covers 16 residues. Per germline, CDR1 MNHNS and CDR2 SASEGT. The V and J ends lost 5 bases and 3 bases respectively, with 19 bases between them. DNA for the CDR3: TGTGCCAGCAGTCCTTGGGGGCTAAGGGGGGACACTGAAGCTTTCTTT. As protein: CASSPWGLRGDTEAFF.

On this clonotype: Given a much more abundant clone one base away, this may be a read error. V usage is TRBV12-3 or TRBV12-4 and J usage is TRBJ2-1; 14 nucleotides align to TRBD2. The CDR3 runs to 14 residues. Losses at the gene ends were 6 bases for V and 8 bases for J; bases not matched to a gene: 3. CDR3 bases: TGTGCCAGCAGGTCGGGACTAGCGGGAGATGAGCAGTTCTTC. It codes for CASRSGLAGDEQFF.

In its sample, this clonotype was seen many times. The genes are TRBV29-1 and TRBJ2-1; no definite D call. Germline-derived CDR1 and CDR2 are SQVTM and ANQGSEA. V lost 7 bases and J lost 4, with 11 bases in between. The CDR3 sequence is 12 residues long. In nucleotides, the CDR3 is TGCAGCGCCCCGGTGGGGTACAATGAGCAGTTCTTC. Translated, it gives CSAPVGYNEQFF.

This clonotype was detected only a few times. This sequence joins TRBV27 and TRBJ2-5; D remains unclear. V was cut by 0 bases and J by 1 base, with 12 bases left in between. This CDR3 has 16 amino acids. Germline CDR1 is MNHEY and CDR2 is SMNVEV (reference sequence). The CDR3 DNA is TGTGCCAGCAGTTTATCGATTGCGGCTATCCAAGAGACCCAGTACTTC. Translation gives CASSLSIAAIQETQYF.

This clonotype was seen more than once but under ten times. This chain connects TRBV25-1 to TRBJ2-1; a possible D gene is TRBD1 (6 bases). V lost 2 bases to trimming and J lost 3 bases, with 17 bases between them. The germline V gene encodes CDR1 MGHDK and CDR2 SYGVNS. The CDR3 covers 17 residues. CDR3 loop: CASSEEGWDTNYNEQFF. CDR3 coding DNA: TGTGCCAGCAGTGAAGAAGGTTGGGACACAAACTACAATGAGCAGTTCTTC.

This clonotype has at least ten counts. The J gene is TRBJ1-1, the V gene TRBV25-1; D is possibly TRBD1 (6 bases). Germline CDR1 reads MGHDK; CDR2 reads SYGVNS. Trimming left V 8 bases short and J 1 base short, with 11 bases between. There are 13 residues in the CDR3. CDR3 nucleotide sequence: TGTGCCAGCCGCGGGGGACAGAACACTGAAGCTTTCTTT. As protein: CASRGGQNTEAFF. The entire variable domain, with the rest obtained from reference TRBV25-1 and TRBJ1-1, is as follows: EADIYQTPRYLVIGTGKKITLECSQTMGHDKMYWYQQDPGMELHLIHYSYGVNSTEKGDLSSESTVSRIRTEHFPLTLESARPSHTSQYLCASRGGQNTEAFFGQGTRLTVV.